One T cell receptor (beta chain) is described in this entry. The antigen is not known. PCR employed 60 Vbeta and 13 Jbeta primers. This table comes from immunoSEQ multiplex PCR, and its TCRdb copy is limited to in-frame clones, with some not included. The sample lists under 200,000 clones, around 63% occurring once. This entry comes from a study of cytomegalovirus exposure and HLA in healthy donors. Trimming removed 4 bases from V and 4 bases from J, with 15 bases in between. The CDR3 is 15 amino acids. From germline, CDR1 is SGHNT and CDR2 YYREEE (reference sequence). Overall study results and limits: V- and J-gene trimming of TCR beta was linked (in a later analysis) to a missense DCLRE1C variant.

The chain combines TRBV5-4 with TRBJ1-5; perhaps TRBD1 as D (6 bases). Sequencing was done on a sample of PBMCs. This receptor was obtained from a woman under 30 in good health and CMV-seropositive. CDR3: CASSLGGGHNQPQHF. In DNA, the CDR3 is TGTGCCAGCAGCCTGGGGGGGGGACATAATCAGCCCCAGCATTTT.